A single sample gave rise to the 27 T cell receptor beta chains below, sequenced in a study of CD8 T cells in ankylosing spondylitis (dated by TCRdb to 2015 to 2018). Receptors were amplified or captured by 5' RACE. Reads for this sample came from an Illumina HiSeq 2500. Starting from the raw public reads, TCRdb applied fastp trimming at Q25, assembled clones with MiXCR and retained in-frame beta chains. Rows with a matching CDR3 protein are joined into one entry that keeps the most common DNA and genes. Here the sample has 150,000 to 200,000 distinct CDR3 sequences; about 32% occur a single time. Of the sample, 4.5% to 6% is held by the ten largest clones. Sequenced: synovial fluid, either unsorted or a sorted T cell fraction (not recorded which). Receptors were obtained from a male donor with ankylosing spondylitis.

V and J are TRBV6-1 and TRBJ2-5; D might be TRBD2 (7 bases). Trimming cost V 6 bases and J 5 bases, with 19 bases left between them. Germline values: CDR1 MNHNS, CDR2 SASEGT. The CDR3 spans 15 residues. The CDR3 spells CASRGGLAVAETQYF. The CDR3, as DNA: TGTGCCAGCAGGGGGGGCCTAGCGGTAGCGGAGACCCAGTACTTC.

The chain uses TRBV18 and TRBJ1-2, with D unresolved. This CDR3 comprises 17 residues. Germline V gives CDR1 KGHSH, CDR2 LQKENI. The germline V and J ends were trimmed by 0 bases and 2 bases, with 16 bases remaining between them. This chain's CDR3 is CASSPPGRDQQNYGYTF. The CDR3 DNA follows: TGTGCCAGCTCACCACCGGGCAGAGATCAACAGAACTATGGCTACACCTTC.

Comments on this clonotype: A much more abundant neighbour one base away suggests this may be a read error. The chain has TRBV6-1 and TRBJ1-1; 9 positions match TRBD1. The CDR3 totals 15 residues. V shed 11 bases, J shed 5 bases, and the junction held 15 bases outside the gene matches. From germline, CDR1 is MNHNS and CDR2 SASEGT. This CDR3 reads CAGNIPRQGGTEAFF. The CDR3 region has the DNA TGTGCCGGCAATATACCTAGACAGGGGGGAACTGAAGCTTTCTTT.

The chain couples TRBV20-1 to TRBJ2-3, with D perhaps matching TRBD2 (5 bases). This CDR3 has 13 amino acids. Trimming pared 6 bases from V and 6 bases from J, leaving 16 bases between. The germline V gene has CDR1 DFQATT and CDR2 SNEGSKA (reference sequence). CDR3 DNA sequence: TGCAGTGCCCAAAATAGCGTGTCTGATACGCAGTATTTT. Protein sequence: CSAQNSVSDTQYF.

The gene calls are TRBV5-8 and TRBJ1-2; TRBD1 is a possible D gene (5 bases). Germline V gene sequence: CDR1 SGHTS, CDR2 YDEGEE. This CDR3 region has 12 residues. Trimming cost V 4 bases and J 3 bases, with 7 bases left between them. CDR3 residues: CASSETDYGYTF. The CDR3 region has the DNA TGTGCCAGCAGCGAGACAGACTATGGCTACACCTTC.

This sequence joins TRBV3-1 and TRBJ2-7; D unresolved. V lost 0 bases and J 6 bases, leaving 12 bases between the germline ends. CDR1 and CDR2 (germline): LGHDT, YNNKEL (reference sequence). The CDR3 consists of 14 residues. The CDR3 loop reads CASSQDLIIGEQYF. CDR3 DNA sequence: TGTGCCAGCAGCCAAGATCTTATCATCGGCGAGCAGTACTTC.

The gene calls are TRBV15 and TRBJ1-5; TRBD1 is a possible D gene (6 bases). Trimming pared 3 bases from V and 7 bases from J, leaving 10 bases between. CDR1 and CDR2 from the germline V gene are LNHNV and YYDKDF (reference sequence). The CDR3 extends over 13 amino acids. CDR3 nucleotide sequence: TGTGCCACCAGCAGTCACAGGGACCAGCCCCAGCATTTT. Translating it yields CATSSHRDQPQHF.

The CDR3 coding sequence is TGTGCCAGCTCACCACCGCTCTACGGTCGAGTCGGGGGAGGGCCTATCAATGAGCAGTTCTTC. It encodes CASSPPLYGRVGGGPINEQFF. The chain employs TRBV18 and TRBJ2-1; TRBD2 matches 7 bases. The CDR3 runs 21 residues. J lost 6 bases, V lost 0 bases, and 23 bases had no gene match. CDR1 and CDR2 from the germline V gene are KGHSH and LQKENI.

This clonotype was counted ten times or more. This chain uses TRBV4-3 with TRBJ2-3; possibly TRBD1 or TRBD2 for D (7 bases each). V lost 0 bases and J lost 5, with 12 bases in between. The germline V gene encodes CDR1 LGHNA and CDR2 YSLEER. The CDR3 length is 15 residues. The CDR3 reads CASSQDRRGGDTQYF. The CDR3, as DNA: TGCGCCAGCAGCCAAGATCGCAGGGGGGGAGATACGCAGTATTTT.

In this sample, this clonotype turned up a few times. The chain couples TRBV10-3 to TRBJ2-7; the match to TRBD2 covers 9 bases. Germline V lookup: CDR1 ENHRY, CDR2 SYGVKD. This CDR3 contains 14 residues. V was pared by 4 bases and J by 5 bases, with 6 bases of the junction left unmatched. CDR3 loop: CAISGWREGNEQYF. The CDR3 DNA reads TGTGCCATCAGTGGGTGGCGGGAGGGCAACGAGCAGTACTTC.

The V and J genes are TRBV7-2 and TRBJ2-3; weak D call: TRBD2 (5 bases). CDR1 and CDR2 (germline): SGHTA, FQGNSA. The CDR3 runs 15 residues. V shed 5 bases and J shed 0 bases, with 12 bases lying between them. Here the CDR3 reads CASSHDYLSTDTQYF. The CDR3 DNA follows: TGTGCCAGCAGCCATGACTACCTAAGCACAGATACGCAGTATTTT.

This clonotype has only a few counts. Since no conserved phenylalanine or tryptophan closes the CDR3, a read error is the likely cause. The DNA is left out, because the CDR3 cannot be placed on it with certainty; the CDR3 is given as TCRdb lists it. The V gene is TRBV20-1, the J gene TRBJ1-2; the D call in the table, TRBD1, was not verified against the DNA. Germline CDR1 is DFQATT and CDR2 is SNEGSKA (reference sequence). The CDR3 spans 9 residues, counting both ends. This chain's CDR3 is CSAGTGHFL.

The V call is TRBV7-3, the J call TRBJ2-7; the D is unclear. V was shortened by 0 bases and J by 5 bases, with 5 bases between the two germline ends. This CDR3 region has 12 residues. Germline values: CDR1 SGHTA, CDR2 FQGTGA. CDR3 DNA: TGTGCCAGCAGCTTAACTGGCCACGAGCAGTACTTC. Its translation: CASSLTGHEQYF.

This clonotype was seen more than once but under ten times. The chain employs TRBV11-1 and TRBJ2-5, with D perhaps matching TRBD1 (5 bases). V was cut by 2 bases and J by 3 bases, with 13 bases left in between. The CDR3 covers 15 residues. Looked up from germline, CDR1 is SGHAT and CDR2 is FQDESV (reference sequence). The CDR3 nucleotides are TGTGCCAGCAGCTTAAGGGTCGCAGGGAAAGAGACCCAGTACTTC. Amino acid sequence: CASSLRVAGKETQYF.

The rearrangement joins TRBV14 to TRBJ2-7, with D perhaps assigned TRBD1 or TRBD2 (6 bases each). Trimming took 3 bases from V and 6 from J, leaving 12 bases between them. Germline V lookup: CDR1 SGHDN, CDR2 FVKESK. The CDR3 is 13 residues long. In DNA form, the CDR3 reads TGTGCCAGCAGCCACACAGGGACTCCCGAGCAGTACTTC. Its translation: CASSHTGTPEQYF.

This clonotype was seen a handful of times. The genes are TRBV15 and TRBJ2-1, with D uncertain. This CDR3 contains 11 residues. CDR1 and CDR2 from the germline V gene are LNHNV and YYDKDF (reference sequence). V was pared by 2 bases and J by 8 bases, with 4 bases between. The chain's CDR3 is CATSRRDEQFF. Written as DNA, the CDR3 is TGTGCCACCAGCAGAAGGGATGAGCAGTTCTTC.

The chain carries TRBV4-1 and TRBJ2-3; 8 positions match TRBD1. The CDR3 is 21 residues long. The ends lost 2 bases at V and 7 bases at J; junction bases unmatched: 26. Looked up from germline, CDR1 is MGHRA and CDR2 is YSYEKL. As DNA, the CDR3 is TGCGCCAGCAGCCAACTCCTCCCCGCCGGGCAGGGGGCTTCTCAAACCAATACGCAGTATTTT. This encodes CASSQLLPAGQGASQTNTQYF.

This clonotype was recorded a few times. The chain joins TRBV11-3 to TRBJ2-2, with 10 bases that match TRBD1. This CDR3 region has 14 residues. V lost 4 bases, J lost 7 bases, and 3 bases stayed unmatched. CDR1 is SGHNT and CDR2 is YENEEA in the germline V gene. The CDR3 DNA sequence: TGTGCCAGCAGCTGGGACAGGGGAGACGGGGAGCTGTTTTTT. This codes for CASSWDRGDGELFF.

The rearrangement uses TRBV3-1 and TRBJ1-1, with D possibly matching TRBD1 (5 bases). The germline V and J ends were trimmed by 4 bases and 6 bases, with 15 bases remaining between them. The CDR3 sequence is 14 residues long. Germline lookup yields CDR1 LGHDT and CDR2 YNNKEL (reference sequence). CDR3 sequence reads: CASSPFGGGPEAFF. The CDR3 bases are TGTGCCAGCAGCCCATTTGGGGGGGGTCCTGAAGCTTTCTTT.

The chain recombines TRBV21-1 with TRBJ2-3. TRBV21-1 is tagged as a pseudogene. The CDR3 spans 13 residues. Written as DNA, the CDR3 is TGTGCCAGCAGGAACGGGGTCACAGATACGCAGTATTTT. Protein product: CASRNGVTDTQYF.

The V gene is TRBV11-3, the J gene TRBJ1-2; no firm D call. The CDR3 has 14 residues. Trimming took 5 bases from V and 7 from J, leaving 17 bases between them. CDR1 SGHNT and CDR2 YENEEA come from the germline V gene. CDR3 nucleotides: TGTGCCAGCAGCCCCGGTGAAGGGCTTTCTGGCTACACCTTC. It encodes CASSPGEGLSGYTF. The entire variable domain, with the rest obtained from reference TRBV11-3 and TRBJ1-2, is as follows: EAGVVQSPRYKIIEKKQPVAFWCNPISGHNTLYWYLQNLGQGPELLIRYENEEAVDDSQLPKDRFSAERLKGVDSTLKIQPAELGDSAVYLCASSPGEGLSGYTFGSGTRLTVV.

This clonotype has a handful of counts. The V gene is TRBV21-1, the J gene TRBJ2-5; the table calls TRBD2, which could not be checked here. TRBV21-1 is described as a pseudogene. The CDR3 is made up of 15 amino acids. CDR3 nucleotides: TGTGCCAGCAGCGCTGGCCCACCCCGCCAAGAGACCCAGTACTTC. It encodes CASSAGPPRQETQYF.

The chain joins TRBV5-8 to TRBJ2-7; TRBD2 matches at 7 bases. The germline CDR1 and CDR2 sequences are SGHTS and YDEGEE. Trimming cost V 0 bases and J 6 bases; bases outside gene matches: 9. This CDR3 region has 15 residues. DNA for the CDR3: TGTGCCAGCAGCTTGGTCGGGGGGTCCTCGTTCGAGCAGTACTTC. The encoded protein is CASSLVGGSSFEQYF.

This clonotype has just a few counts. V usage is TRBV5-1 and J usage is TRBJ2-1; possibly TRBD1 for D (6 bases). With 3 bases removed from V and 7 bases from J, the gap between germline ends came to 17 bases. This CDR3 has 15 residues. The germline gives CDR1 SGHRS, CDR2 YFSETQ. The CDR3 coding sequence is TGCGCCAGCAGCTCGGACGGGACACCTGAGAATGAGCAGTTCTTC. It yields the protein CASSSDGTPENEQFF.

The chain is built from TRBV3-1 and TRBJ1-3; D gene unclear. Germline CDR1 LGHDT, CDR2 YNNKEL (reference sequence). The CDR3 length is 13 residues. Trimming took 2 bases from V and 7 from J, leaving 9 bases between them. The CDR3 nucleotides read TGTGCCAGCAGCCAACTCGGTGGGAACACCATATATTTT. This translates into CASSQLGGNTIYF.

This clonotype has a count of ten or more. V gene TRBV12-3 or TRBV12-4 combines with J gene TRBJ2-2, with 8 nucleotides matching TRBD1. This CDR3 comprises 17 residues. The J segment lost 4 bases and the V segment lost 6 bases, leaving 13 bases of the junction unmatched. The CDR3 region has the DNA TGTGCCAGCAGCTATTTACCGACAGGGGAATCCACCGGGGAGCTGTTTTTT. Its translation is CASSYLPTGESTGELFF.

The CDR3 spells CASSLAALASNEQFF. The CDR3 coding sequence is TGTGCCAGCAGCTTGGCCGCCCTAGCGAGCAATGAGCAGTTCTTC. The rearrangement links TRBV5-5 to TRBJ2-1, with a weak D call TRBD2 (6 bases). CDR3 length equals 15 residues. Germline loops: CDR1 SGHKS, CDR2 YYEKEE (reference sequence). V lost 0 bases, J lost 6 bases, and 13 bases lay in between.